The sequence of this T cell receptor (beta chain) was determined in a study of T cell repertoires in cytomegalovirus infection. General study findings and limits: Dominant in the ex vivo response were TCR beta clonotypes restricted by HLA-C and specific for CMV.

One entry per CDR3 protein, called by TCRdb with MiXCR from the reads. The top ten clones hold about 4.5% of a sample with around 320,000 distinct CDR3 sequences, more than 8% of them seen once. The germline V gene encodes CDR1 SNHLY and CDR2 FYNNEI. This CDR3 comprises 15 residues. V lost 2 bases and J 1 base, leaving 9 bases between the germline ends. This clonotype was seen more than once but under ten times. Its antigen remains unknown. The sample taken for sequencing was PBMCs. This TCR was recovered from a human donor in good health (CMV status not recorded). Some clones in this sample may be carry-over from other donors' samples. This chain uses TRBV2 with TRBJ1-5, with a weak D call TRBD1 (6 bases). The CDR3, as DNA: TGTGCCAGCAGTGAATGGGGGCAGAGCAATCAGCCCCAGCATTTT. Protein: CASSEWGQSNQPQHF.